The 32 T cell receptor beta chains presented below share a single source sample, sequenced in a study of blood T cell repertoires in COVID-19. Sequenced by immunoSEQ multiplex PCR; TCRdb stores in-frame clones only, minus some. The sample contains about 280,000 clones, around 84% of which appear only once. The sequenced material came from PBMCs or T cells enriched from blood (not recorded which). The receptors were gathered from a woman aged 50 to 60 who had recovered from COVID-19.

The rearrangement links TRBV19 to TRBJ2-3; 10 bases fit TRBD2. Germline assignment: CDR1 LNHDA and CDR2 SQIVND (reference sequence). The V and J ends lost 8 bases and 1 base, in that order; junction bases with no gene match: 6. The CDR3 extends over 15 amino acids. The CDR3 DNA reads TGTGCCAGTGCACTAGCGGGAATGGGCACAGATACGCAGTATTTT. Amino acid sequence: CASALAGMGTDTQYF.

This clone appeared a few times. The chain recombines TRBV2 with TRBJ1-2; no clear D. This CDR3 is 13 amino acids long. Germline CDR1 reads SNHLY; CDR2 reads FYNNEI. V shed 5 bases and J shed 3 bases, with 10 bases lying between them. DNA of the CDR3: TGTGCCAGCAGTAGAGAGGTTGACTATGGCTACACCTTC. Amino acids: CASSREVDYGYTF. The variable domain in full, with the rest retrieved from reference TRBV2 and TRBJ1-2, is EPEVTQTPSHQVTQMGQEVILRCVPISNHLYFYWYRQILGQKVEFLVSFYNNEISEKSEIFDDQFSVERPDGSNFTLKIRSTKLEDSAMYFCASSREVDYGYTFGSGTRLTVV.

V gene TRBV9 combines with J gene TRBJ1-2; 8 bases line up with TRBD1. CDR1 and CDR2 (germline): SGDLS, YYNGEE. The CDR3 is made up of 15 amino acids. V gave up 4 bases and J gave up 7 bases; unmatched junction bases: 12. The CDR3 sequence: CASSPLDRAPSGYTF. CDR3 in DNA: TGTGCCAGCAGCCCCTTGGACAGGGCCCCATCTGGCTACACCTTC. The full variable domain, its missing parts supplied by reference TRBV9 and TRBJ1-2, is DSGVTQTPKHLITATGQRVTLRCSPRSGDLSVYWYQQSLDQGLQFLIQYYNGEERAKGNILERFSAQQFPDLHSELNLSSLELGDSALYFCASSPLDRAPSGYTFGSGTRLTVV.

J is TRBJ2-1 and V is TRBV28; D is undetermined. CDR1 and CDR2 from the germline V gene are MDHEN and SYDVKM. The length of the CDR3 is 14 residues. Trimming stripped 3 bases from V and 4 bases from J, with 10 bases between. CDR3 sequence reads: CASSFRTEYNEQFF. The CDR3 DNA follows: TGTGCCAGCAGTTTTAGAACAGAATACAATGAGCAGTTCTTC.

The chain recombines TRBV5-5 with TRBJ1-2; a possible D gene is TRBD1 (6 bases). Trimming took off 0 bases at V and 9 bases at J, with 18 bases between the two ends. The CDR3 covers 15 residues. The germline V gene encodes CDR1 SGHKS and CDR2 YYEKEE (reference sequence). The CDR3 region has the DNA TGTGCCAGCAGCTTGGATAGCAGGGCAGGGGAAAGCTACACCTTC. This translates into CASSLDSRAGESYTF.

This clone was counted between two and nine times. The CDR3 region is CASSLGATEAFF. DNA of the CDR3: TGTGCCAGCAGCTTAGGGGCGACTGAAGCTTTCTTT. The chain carries TRBV11-2 and TRBJ1-1, with no clear D. V lost 1 base and J 5 bases, leaving 5 bases between the germline ends. Germline assignment: CDR1 SGHAT and CDR2 FQNNGV. The CDR3 is 12 amino acids.

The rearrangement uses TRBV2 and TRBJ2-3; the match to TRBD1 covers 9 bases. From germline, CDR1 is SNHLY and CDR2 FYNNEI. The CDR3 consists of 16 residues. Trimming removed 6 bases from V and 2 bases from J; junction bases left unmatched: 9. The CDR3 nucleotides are TGTGCCAGCAGCAACTGGACAGGGGCCGCCACAGATACGCAGTATTTT. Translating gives CASSNWTGAATDTQYF.

The CDR3 region has the DNA TGTGCCAGCAGACCGGGACAGGGTGATGGTGAGCAGTTCTTC. It is translated as CASRPGQGDGEQFF. The rearrangement joins TRBV9 to TRBJ2-1, with TRBD1 matching over 9 bases. The CDR3 totals 14 residues. The V gene's germline CDR1 is SGDLS and CDR2 YYNGEE. V was pared by 5 bases and J by 9 bases, with 9 bases of the junction left unmatched.

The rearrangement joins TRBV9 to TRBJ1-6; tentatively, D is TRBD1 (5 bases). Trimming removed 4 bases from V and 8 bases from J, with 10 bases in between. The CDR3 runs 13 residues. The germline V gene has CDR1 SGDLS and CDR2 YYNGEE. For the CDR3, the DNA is TGTGCCAGCAGCCCCCGGGGGGATTCACCCCTCCACTTT. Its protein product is CASSPRGDSPLHF.

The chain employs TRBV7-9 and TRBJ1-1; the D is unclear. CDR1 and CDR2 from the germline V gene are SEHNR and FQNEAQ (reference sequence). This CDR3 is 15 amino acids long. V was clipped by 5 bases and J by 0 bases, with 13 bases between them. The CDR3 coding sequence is TGTGCCAGCAGCCTAAACCAAGGAGTGAACACTGAAGCTTTCTTT. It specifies CASSLNQGVNTEAFF.

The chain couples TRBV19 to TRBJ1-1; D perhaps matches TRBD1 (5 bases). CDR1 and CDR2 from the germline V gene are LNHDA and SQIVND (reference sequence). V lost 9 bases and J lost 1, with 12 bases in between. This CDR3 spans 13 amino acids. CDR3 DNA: TGTGCCAGCCAAGACCAGGGGAACACTGAAGCTTTCTTT. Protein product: CASQDQGNTEAFF. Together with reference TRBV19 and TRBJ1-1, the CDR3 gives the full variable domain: DGGITQSPKYLFRKEGQNVTLSCEQNLNHDAMYWYRQDPGQGLRLIYYSQIVNDFQKGDIAEGYSVSREKKESFPLTVTSAQKNPTAFYLCASQDQGNTEAFFGQGTRLTVV.

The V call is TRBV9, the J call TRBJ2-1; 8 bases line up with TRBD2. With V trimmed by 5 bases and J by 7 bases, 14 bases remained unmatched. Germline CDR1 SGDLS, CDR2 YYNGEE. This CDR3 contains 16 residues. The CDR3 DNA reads TGTGCCAGCAGTGGCTTTGGAGCGGGAGTCGCGAATGAGCAGTTCTTC. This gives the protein CASSGFGAGVANEQFF.

CDR3 sequence (DNA): TGTGCCAGCAGCTTAGCGTTGACAGGCACTGAAGCTTTCTTT. Its translation: CASSLALTGTEAFF. The chain carries TRBV7-9 and TRBJ1-1, with a tentative D call TRBD1 (6 bases). The V end lost 0 bases, the J end lost 4 bases, and 9 bases lay between the germline ends. The CDR3 contains 14 residues. CDR1 and CDR2 (germline): SEHNR, FQNEAQ (reference sequence).

The CDR3 reads CASSLDRGFENEQFF. In nucleotides, the CDR3 is TGCGCCAGCAGCTTAGACAGGGGGTTTGAAAATGAGCAGTTCTTC. The rearrangement joins TRBV5-1 to TRBJ2-1; 9 bases agree with TRBD1. V shed 2 bases and J 7 bases; nucleotides not matched to a gene: 7. The CDR3 length is 15 residues. In germline, CDR1 is SGHRS, CDR2 YFSETQ.

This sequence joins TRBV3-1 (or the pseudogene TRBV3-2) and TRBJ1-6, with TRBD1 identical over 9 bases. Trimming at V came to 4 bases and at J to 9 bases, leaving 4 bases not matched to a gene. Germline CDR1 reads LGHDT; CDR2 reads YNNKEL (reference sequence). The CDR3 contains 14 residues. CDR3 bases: TGTGCCAGCAGCCGTGGGACAGGGCTTTCACCCCTCCACTTT. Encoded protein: CASSRGTGLSPLHF.

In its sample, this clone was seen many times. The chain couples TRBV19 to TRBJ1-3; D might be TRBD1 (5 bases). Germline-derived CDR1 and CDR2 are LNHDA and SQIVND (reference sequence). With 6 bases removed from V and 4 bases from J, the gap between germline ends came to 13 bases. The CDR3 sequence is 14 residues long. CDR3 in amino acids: CASRERGTGNTIYF. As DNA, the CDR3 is TGTGCCAGTAGAGAAAGGGGAACAGGAAACACCATATATTTT. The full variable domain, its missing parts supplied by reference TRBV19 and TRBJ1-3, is DGGITQSPKYLFRKEGQNVTLSCEQNLNHDAMYWYRQDPGQGLRLIYYSQIVNDFQKGDIAEGYSVSREKKESFPLTVTSAQKNPTAFYLCASRERGTGNTIYFGEGSWLTVV.

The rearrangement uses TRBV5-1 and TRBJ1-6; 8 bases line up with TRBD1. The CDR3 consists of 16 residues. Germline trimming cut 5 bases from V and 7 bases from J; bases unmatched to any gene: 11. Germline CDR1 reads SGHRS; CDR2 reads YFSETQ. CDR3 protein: CASSSDRASQNSPLHF. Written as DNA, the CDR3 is TGCGCCAGCAGTTCGGACAGGGCGAGTCAAAATTCACCCCTCCACTTT.

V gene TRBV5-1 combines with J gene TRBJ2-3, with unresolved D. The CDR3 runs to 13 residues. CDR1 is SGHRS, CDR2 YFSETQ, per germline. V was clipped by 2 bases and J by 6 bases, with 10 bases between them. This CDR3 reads CASSFRFLDTQYF. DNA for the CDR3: TGCGCCAGCAGCTTCCGTTTTTTGGATACGCAGTATTTT.

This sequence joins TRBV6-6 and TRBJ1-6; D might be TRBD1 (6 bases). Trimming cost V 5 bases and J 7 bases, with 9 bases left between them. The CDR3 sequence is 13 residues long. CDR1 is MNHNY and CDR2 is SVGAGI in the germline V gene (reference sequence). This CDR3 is CASSPGANSPLHF. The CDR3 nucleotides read TGTGCCAGCAGTCCAGGGGCCAATTCACCCCTCCACTTT.

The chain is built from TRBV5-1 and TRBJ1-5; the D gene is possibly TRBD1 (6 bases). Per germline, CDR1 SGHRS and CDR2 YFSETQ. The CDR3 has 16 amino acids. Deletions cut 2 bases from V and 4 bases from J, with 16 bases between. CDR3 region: CASSFGPGDRNQPQHF. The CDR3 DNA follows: TGCGCCAGCAGCTTCGGCCCAGGGGATCGGAATCAGCCCCAGCATTTT.

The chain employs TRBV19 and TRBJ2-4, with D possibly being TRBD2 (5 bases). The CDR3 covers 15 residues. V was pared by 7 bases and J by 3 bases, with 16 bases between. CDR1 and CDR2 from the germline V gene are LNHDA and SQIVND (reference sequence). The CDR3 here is CASTRGLSDKNIQYF. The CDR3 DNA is TGTGCCAGTACCCGAGGTCTTAGCGACAAAAACATTCAGTACTTC.

CDR3 DNA sequence: TGTGCCAGCAGCTTTAATAGCGGGGGAAGAGAGACCCAGTACTTC. It yields the protein CASSFNSGGRETQYF. The rearrangement uses TRBV7-2 and TRBJ2-5; 9 bases match TRBD2. V lost 3 bases to trimming and J lost 4 bases; unmatched junction nucleotides: 6. The CDR3 length is 15 residues. CDR1 is SGHTA, CDR2 FQGNSA, per germline.

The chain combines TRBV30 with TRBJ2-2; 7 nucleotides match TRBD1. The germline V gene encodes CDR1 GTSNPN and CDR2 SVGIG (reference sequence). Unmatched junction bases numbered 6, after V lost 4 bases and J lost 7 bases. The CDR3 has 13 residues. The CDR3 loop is CAWTHRGGGELFF. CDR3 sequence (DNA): TGTGCCTGGACGCACAGGGGCGGCGGGGAGCTGTTTTTT.

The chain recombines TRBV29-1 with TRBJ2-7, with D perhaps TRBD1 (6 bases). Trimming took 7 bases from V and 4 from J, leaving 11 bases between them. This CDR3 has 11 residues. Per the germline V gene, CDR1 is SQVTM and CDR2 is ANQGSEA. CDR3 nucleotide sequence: TGCAGCGCCGAGACAGGTTACGAGCAGTACTTC. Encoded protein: CSAETGYEQYF.

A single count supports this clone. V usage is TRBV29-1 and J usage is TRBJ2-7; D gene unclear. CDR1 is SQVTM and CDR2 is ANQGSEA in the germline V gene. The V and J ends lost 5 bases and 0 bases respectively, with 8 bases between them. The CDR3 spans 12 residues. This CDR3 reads CSVTENSYEQYF. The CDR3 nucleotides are TGCAGCGTTACAGAGAACTCCTACGAGCAGTACTTC.

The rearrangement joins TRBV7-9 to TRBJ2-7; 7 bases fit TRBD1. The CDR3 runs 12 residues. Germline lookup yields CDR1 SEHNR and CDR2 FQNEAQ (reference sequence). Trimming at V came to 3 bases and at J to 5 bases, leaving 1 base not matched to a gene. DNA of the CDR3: TGTGCCAGCAGCTTCGACAGGGACGAGCAGTACTTC. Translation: CASSFDRDEQYF.

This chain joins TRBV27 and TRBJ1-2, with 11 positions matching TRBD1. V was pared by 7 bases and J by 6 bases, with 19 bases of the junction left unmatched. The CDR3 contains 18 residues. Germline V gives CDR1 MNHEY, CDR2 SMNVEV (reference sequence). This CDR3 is CASMAFRDRGNGGHGYTF. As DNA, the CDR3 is TGTGCCAGCATGGCCTTCCGGGACAGGGGGAACGGGGGCCATGGCTACACCTTC.

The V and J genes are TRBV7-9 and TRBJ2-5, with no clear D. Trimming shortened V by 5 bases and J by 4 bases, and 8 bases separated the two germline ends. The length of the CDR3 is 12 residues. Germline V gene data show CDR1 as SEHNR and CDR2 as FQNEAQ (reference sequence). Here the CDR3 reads CASSQSRETQYF. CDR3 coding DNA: TGTGCCAGCAGCCAGTCACGAGAGACCCAGTACTTC.

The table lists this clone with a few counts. CDR3 in DNA: TGTGCCAGCAGCTTGCGGGCTTCCTTCCTTGGCGGAAATGAGCAGTTCTTC. Its translation: CASSLRASFLGGNEQFF. The chain couples TRBV11-2 to TRBJ2-1, with a possible D match to TRBD2 (5 bases). The CDR3 length is 17 residues. CDR1 and CDR2 (germline): SGHAT, FQNNGV. V dropped 3 bases and J dropped 7 bases, with 22 bases sitting between them.

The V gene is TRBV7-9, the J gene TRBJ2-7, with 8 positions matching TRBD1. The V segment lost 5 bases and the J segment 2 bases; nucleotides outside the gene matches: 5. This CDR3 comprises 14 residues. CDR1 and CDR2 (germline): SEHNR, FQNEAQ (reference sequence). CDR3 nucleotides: TGTGCCAGCAGCCACCGACAGGGGCCCTACGAGCAGTACTTC. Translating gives CASSHRQGPYEQYF.

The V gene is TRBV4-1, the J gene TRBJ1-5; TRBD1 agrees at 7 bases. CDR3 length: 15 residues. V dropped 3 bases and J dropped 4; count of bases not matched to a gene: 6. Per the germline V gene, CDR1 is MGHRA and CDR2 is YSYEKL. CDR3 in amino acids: CASSHRDSKNQPQHF. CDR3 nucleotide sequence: TGCGCCAGCAGCCATCGGGACAGCAAAAATCAGCCCCAGCATTTT.

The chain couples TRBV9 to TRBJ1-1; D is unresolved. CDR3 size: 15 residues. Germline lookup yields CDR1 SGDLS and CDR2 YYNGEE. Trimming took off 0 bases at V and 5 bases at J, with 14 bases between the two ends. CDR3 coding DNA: TGTGCCAGCAGCGTAGAAGGAGCGGGCAAGACTGAAGCTTTCTTT. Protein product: CASSVEGAGKTEAFF.